This TCR beta chain was recovered during a study of early T cells in non-severe SARS-CoV-2 infection. Study-level background: Investigators sequenced bulk RNA drawn from unsorted whole blood, and chains remained unpaired. Findings and caveats of the study: The VDJdb matching leaned toward anti-spike CD8 responses and overlooked private and CD4 specificities.

The CDR3 loop spans 15 amino acids. Germline CDR1 reads LGHNA; CDR2 reads YNFKEQ. The trim removed 5 bases at V and 8 bases at J, leaving 11 bases unmatched. cDNA molecules, individually, were tagged with unique molecular identifiers. TCRdb reprocessed the 5' RACE reads with MiXCR, giving one entry per CDR3 protein. The table has under 70,000 distinct CDR3 sequences, 5.6% seen once. This clonotype has only a few counts. Its cognate antigen is unknown. The chain carries TRBV4-2 and TRBJ2-1, with TRBD1 matching over 8 bases. The sequence was obtained from an adult who was a healthcare worker with PCR-confirmed SARS-CoV-2 infection or an uninfected control (not recorded which). The sequencing sample was made of whole blood. The CDR3 region has the DNA TGTGCCAGCAGCACAATCAGGGGGCCCATCGATGAGCAGTTCTTC. Amino acid sequence: CASSTIRGPIDEQFF.